The 21 T cell receptor beta chains in this list originate from one sample, sequenced in a study of cytomegalovirus exposure and HLA in healthy donors. Both 60 Vbeta primers and 13 Jbeta primers went into the PCR. Measured with immunoSEQ multiplex PCR; TCRdb has only the in-frame clones, and not every one. Here the sample table reports 45,000 to 65,000 clones. The sample consisted of PBMCs. The source of these receptors is a man between 18 and 35 years old in good health and CMV-seropositive.

This chain links TRBV5-1 with TRBJ2-5; D not certain. The DNA end favors TRBJ2-7, so the J call may be wrong. This CDR3 contains 13 residues. Looked up from germline, CDR1 is SGHRS and CDR2 is YFSETQ. The CDR3: CASSLSQNYEQYF. The CDR3 DNA sequence: TGCGCCAGCAGCTTGTCCCAGAACTACGAGCAGTACTTC.

The chain uses TRBV27 and TRBJ2-7; 7 positions agree with TRBD2. This CDR3 spans 13 amino acids. V lost 6 bases and J lost 3; bases outside the gene matches: 5. CDR1 is MNHEY and CDR2 is SMNVEV in the germline V gene (reference sequence). CDR3 DNA sequence: TGTGCCAGCAGGGGGGGGGAGAACTACGAGCAGTACTTC. It translates to CASRGGENYEQYF.

The chain is built from TRBV11-1 and TRBJ2-7, with D possibly matching TRBD1 (6 bases). The CDR3 has 14 residues. The V end was cut by 4 bases, the J end by 4 bases, with 14 bases between. Germline-derived CDR1 and CDR2 are SGHAT and FQDESV (reference sequence). The CDR3 sequence: CASSSQSQGYEQYF. The CDR3 nucleotides read TGTGCCAGCAGCTCACAATCCCAGGGGTACGAGCAGTACTTC.

This sequence joins TRBV19 and TRBJ1-1; D is ambiguous. CDR1 is LNHDA, CDR2 SQIVND, per germline (reference sequence). V lost 7 bases and J lost 6, with 12 bases in between. The CDR3 runs to 12 residues. CDR3 sequence (DNA): TGTGCCAGTATCGGTAGTGCGCCTGAAGCTTTCTTT. It is translated as CASIGSAPEAFF.

V and J are TRBV19 and TRBJ1-4; TRBD1 aligns across 9 bases. The CDR3 extends over 16 amino acids. Trimming took 6 bases from V and 7 from J; bases not matched to a gene: 12. Germline V CDR1 and CDR2: LNHDA, SQIVND (reference sequence). CDR3 in amino acids: CASSPGLGTGFEKLFF. CDR3 sequence (DNA): TGTGCCAGTAGCCCCGGACTCGGGACAGGGTTTGAAAAACTGTTTTTT. Full variable domain (missing parts from reference TRBV19 and TRBJ1-4): DGGITQSPKYLFRKEGQNVTLSCEQNLNHDAMYWYRQDPGQGLRLIYYSQIVNDFQKGDIAEGYSVSREKKESFPLTVTSAQKNPTAFYLCASSPGLGTGFEKLFFGSGTQLSVL.

The chain couples TRBV4-1 to TRBJ1-5; D is perhaps TRBD1 (6 bases). Per the germline V gene, CDR1 is MGHRA and CDR2 is YSYEKL. Trimming left V 4 bases short and J 0 bases short, with 10 bases between. The CDR3 spans 15 residues. Written as DNA, the CDR3 is TGCGCCAGCAGCCGACAGGTCGATAGCAATCAGCCCCAGCATTTT. It specifies CASSRQVDSNQPQHF.

The CDR3 DNA is TGTGCCAGCAGCAAAGCGCTCTTATCGTGGGACAGGGTTTCCAATGAGCAGTTCTTC. Protein product: CASSKALLSWDRVSNEQFF. V usage is TRBV21-1 and J usage is TRBJ2-1; the table calls TRBD1, which could not be checked here. TRBV21-1 is a known pseudogene. This CDR3 region has 19 residues.

This chain joins TRBV6-5 and TRBJ1-1; a weak D match, TRBD1 (6 bases). Trimming took 6 bases from V and 3 from J, leaving 11 bases between them. The CDR3 covers 13 residues. Germline CDR1 reads MNHEY; CDR2 reads SVGAGI. DNA of the CDR3: TGTGCCAGCAGAAGGACAGCGCACACTGAAGCTTTCTTT. It yields the protein CASRRTAHTEAFF.

The chain has TRBV19 and TRBJ2-5, with 9 nucleotides matching TRBD2. Trimming cost V 5 bases and J 3 bases; bases outside gene matches: 7. This CDR3 is 15 amino acids long. Germline assignment: CDR1 LNHDA and CDR2 SQIVND (reference sequence). CDR3 region: CASSPSGTSKETQYF. CDR3 DNA sequence: TGTGCCAGTAGTCCCAGTGGGACTAGCAAAGAGACCCAGTACTTC.

The chain employs TRBV7-9 and TRBJ2-5, with D tentatively TRBD2 (6 bases). Germline CDR1 SEHNR, CDR2 FQNEAQ (reference sequence). The V end was cut by 3 bases, the J end by 1 base, with 9 bases between. This CDR3 spans 14 amino acids. As DNA, the CDR3 is TGTGCCAGCAGCTTGCCGGGACTCCAAGAGACCCAGTACTTC. It is translated as CASSLPGLQETQYF.

The chain uses TRBV2 and TRBJ2-3, with TRBD2 identical over 9 bases. The CDR3 is made up of 14 amino acids. Germline V gives CDR1 SNHLY, CDR2 FYNNEI. The V and J ends lost 9 bases and 9 bases, in that order; junction bases with no gene match: 13. The CDR3 loop is CARGEAAGGSTQYF. The CDR3 nucleotides are TGTGCCAGGGGTGAGGCAGCGGGAGGTAGCACGCAGTATTTT. Complete variable domain (other parts from reference TRBV2 and TRBJ2-3): EPEVTQTPSHQVTQMGQEVILRCVPISNHLYFYWYRQILGQKVEFLVSFYNNEISEKSEIFDDQFSVERPDGSNFTLKIRSTKLEDSAMYFCARGEAAGGSTQYFGPGTRLTVL.

The V and J genes are TRBV18 and TRBJ1-3; 8 bases match TRBD1. Germline assignment: CDR1 KGHSH and CDR2 LQKENI. CDR3 length: 15 amino acids. With 3 bases clipped from V and 5 bases from J, the junction kept 6 bases outside the gene matches. The CDR3 here is CASSPQGTGRNTIYF. The CDR3 DNA sequence: TGTGCCAGCTCACCCCAAGGGACAGGAAGAAACACCATATATTTT.

The V call is TRBV6-1, the J call TRBJ2-5, with TRBD2 identical over 10 bases. This CDR3 has 16 amino acids. Germline CDR1 and CDR2: MNHNS and SASEGT. J gave up 2 bases and V 4 bases, and 7 bases lay outside the gene matches. The CDR3 sequence: CASSASVAGGQETQYF. The DNA of the CDR3 is TGTGCCAGCAGTGCATCCGTAGCGGGAGGACAAGAGACCCAGTACTTC.

The genes are TRBV30 and TRBJ1-1, with D unresolved. The germline V gene encodes CDR1 GTSNPN and CDR2 SVGIG (reference sequence). V was pared by 1 base and J by 11 bases, with 23 bases between. This CDR3 has 15 amino acids. The CDR3 reads CAWSAGDMKAGRAFF. The CDR3 DNA is TGTGCCTGGAGTGCGGGAGACATGAAAGCGGGTAGGGCTTTCTTT.

This sequence joins TRBV4-1 and TRBJ2-2; TRBD2 might be the D (6 bases). Trimming left V 1 base short and J 6 bases short, with 9 bases between. The germline CDR1 and CDR2 sequences are MGHRA and YSYEKL. The CDR3 extends over 14 amino acids. As DNA, the CDR3 is TGCGCCAGCAGCCAAGTACTAGCTGCCGGGGAGCTGTTTTTT. Its translation: CASSQVLAAGELFF.

The chain carries TRBV11-2 and TRBJ1-2, with D tentatively TRBD1 (6 bases). V was cut by 0 bases and J by 0 bases, with 11 bases left in between. The CDR3 is 16 residues long. Germline V gene lookup returns CDR1 SGHAT and CDR2 FQNNGV. The CDR3: CASSLEGQLANYGYTF. CDR3 coding DNA: TGTGCCAGCAGCTTAGAAGGACAGCTAGCTAACTATGGCTACACCTTC.

This sequence joins TRBV30 and TRBJ2-7; TRBD2 is a possible D gene (5 bases). CDR1 is GTSNPN, CDR2 SVGIG, per germline (reference sequence). V lost 1 base and J lost 0, with 13 bases in between. This CDR3 has 15 amino acids. CDR3 protein: CAWSADYPSSYEQYF. CDR3 coding DNA: TGTGCCTGGAGTGCCGACTATCCCAGCTCCTACGAGCAGTACTTC.

This chain links TRBV10-1 with TRBJ2-7, with D perhaps matching TRBD2 (6 bases). Deletions cut 6 bases from V and 4 bases from J, with 22 bases between. The CDR3 is 16 residues long. Germline CDR1 and CDR2: WNHNN and SYGVQD (reference sequence). CDR3 protein: CASSPGEDSYPYEQYF. Written as DNA, the CDR3 is TGCGCCAGCAGCCCGGGGGAGGACTCCTACCCATACGAGCAGTACTTC.

The V gene is TRBV28, the J gene TRBJ2-1; 7 positions agree with TRBD1. The CDR3 consists of 16 residues. CDR1 is MDHEN, CDR2 SYDVKM, per germline. V dropped 4 bases and J dropped 2; count of bases not matched to a gene: 8. The CDR3: CASSSQDRAPYNEQFF. CDR3 coding DNA: TGTGCCAGCAGTTCCCAAGACAGGGCGCCCTACAATGAGCAGTTCTTC.

The chain carries TRBV10-3 and TRBJ2-5, with D possibly matching TRBD1 (5 bases). Germline V gives CDR1 ENHRY, CDR2 SYGVKD. CDR3 length equals 14 residues. The V and J ends lost 6 bases and 4 bases respectively, with 15 bases between them. The DNA of the CDR3 is TGTGCCATCAGCGACCTTCAGGGTTTAGAGACCCAGTACTTC. As protein: CAISDLQGLETQYF.

V and J are TRBV28 and TRBJ1-5; possibly TRBD1 for D (5 bases). There are 14 residues in the CDR3. V lost 7 bases, J lost 5 bases, and 15 bases lay in between. CDR1 and CDR2 from the germline V gene are MDHEN and SYDVKM. The CDR3 reads CASKRLWGDQPQHF. The DNA of the CDR3 is TGTGCCAGCAAACGGCTCTGGGGGGATCAGCCCCAGCATTTT.